Each of the 23 T cell receptor beta chains below was sequenced from the same sample in a study of control samples from healthy donors and cancer patients. Generated by immunoSEQ multiplex PCR, the TCRdb table keeps only in-frame clones and is missing some. Of tens of thousands of clones detected, around 80% appear once; the ten largest clones hold around 10%. The sample was blood. Source of these receptors: an older woman in good health.

This clone was counted once. This rearrangement joins TRBV5-8 to TRBJ1-4; no definite D call. V was trimmed by 0 bases and J by 0 bases, leaving 9 bases between them. Per germline, CDR1 SGHTS and CDR2 YDEGEE. The CDR3 covers 16 residues. For the CDR3, the DNA is TGTGCCAGCAGCTTGGGTCTCCAGACAACTAATGAAAAACTGTTTTTT. Its translation is CASSLGLQTTNEKLFF. The variable domain in full, completed from reference TRBV5-8 and TRBJ1-4, reads EAGVTQSPTHLIKTRGQQATLRCSPISGHTSVYWYQQALGLGLQFLLWYDEGEERNRGNFPPRFSGRQFPNYSSELNVNALELEDSALYLCASSLGLQTTNEKLFFGSGTQLSVL.

The rearrangement uses TRBV5-1 and TRBJ1-1, with D unresolved. CDR1 SGHRS and CDR2 YFSETQ come from the germline V gene. With 0 bases removed from V and 4 bases from J, the gap between germline ends came to 7 bases. The CDR3 totals 13 residues. The CDR3 DNA reads as TGCGCCAGCAGCTTGGACCCAACCACTGAAGCTTTCTTT. Translation gives CASSLDPTTEAFF.

The V call is TRBV7-2, the J call TRBJ1-5; D is possibly TRBD1 (6 bases). V shed 4 bases and J shed 4 bases, with 11 bases lying between them. CDR1 is SGHTA, CDR2 FQGNSA, per germline. The CDR3 consists of 14 residues. The CDR3 DNA is TGTGCCAGCAGCTCACGGACAGAAAATCAGCCCCAGCATTTT. Amino acids: CASSSRTENQPQHF.

This chain links TRBV18 with TRBJ2-7; TRBD1 agrees at 11 bases. The trim removed 6 bases at V and 2 bases at J, leaving 6 bases unmatched. There are 15 residues in the CDR3. The germline V gene encodes CDR1 KGHSH and CDR2 LQKENI. The CDR3 region has the DNA TGTGCCAGCTCGCGTGGGGGACAGGGGGCCTACGAGCAGTACTTC. Its protein is CASSRGGQGAYEQYF.

This clone was seen a few times. This sequence joins TRBV19 and TRBJ2-1, with D hard to call. The germline CDR1 and CDR2 sequences are LNHDA and SQIVND (reference sequence). Trimming stripped 8 bases from V and 0 bases from J, with 11 bases between. This CDR3 is 14 amino acids long. The CDR3 is CASSSGTSYNEQFF. CDR3 coding DNA: TGTGCCAGTTCCTCCGGAACCTCCTACAATGAGCAGTTCTTC. Filled out from reference TRBV19 and TRBJ2-1, the complete variable domain reads DGGITQSPKYLFRKEGQNVTLSCEQNLNHDAMYWYRQDPGQGLRLIYYSQIVNDFQKGDIAEGYSVSREKKESFPLTVTSAQKNPTAFYLCASSSGTSYNEQFFGPGTRLTVL.

J is TRBJ1-1 and V is TRBV27, with a weak D call TRBD1 (6 bases). The CDR3 sequence is 14 residues long. Per germline, CDR1 MNHEY and CDR2 SMNVEV (reference sequence). Trimming took 5 bases from V and 5 from J, leaving 15 bases between them. This CDR3 reads CASSRSGRGTEAFF. In DNA, the CDR3 is TGTGCCAGCAGTCGGTCCGGAAGGGGGACTGAAGCTTTCTTT.

This sequence joins TRBV5-6 and TRBJ2-1, with TRBD1 as a possible D gene (8 bases). Deletions cut 0 bases from V and 7 bases from J, with 14 bases between. The CDR3 runs to 15 residues. Per germline, CDR1 SGHDT and CDR2 YYEEEE. As DNA, the CDR3 is TGTGCCAGCAGCTTGGGACAGGGGAGGGATAATGAGCAGTTCTTC. Encoded protein: CASSLGQGRDNEQFF.

The chain carries TRBV9 and TRBJ2-6; no clear D. This CDR3 is 15 amino acids long. With 1 base removed from V and 0 bases from J, the gap between germline ends came to 5 bases. The V gene's germline CDR1 is SGDLS and CDR2 YYNGEE. The DNA for the CDR3 is TGTGCCAGCAGCGTACCGACCTCTGGGGCCAACGTCCTGACTTTC. Translating gives CASSVPTSGANVLTF.

The V and J genes are TRBV14 and TRBJ1-1, with D uncertain. V shed 2 bases and J shed 5 bases, with 9 bases lying between them. The CDR3 has 13 residues. Germline values: CDR1 SGHDN, CDR2 FVKESK. The CDR3 DNA sequence: TGTGCCAGCAGCCAATCTCAGTTGACTGAAGCTTTCTTT. Translated: CASSQSQLTEAFF.

V usage is TRBV2 and J usage is TRBJ2-1; 8 bases match TRBD2. The CDR3 has 14 residues. V shed 4 bases, J shed 8 bases, and the junction held 7 bases outside the gene matches. CDR1 and CDR2 (germline): SNHLY, FYNNEI. Written as DNA, the CDR3 is TGTGCCAGCAGTGTAAGCGGGGGCGGGGATGAGCAGTTCTTC. Protein: CASSVSGGGDEQFF.

In its sample, this clone was seen a few times. This rearrangement joins TRBV2 to TRBJ2-7, with no clear D. CDR1 is SNHLY and CDR2 is FYNNEI in the germline V gene. The CDR3 runs to 13 residues. Trimming took off 6 bases at V and 4 bases at J, with 13 bases between the two ends. CDR3 bases: TGTGCCAGCAGAGAGGACCAGGCTTACGAGCAGTACTTC. Protein: CASREDQAYEQYF.

V gene TRBV10-2 combines with J gene TRBJ1-2; no clear D. Germline assignment: CDR1 WSHSY and CDR2 SAAADI. The CDR3 extends over 17 amino acids. Trimming took off 0 bases at V and 5 bases at J, with 19 bases between the two ends. CDR3 coding DNA: TGCGCCAGCAGTGAGTCTGGCGGTTGGGCAAGCCTATATGGCTACACCTTC. It codes for CASSESGGWASLYGYTF.

The J gene is TRBJ1-4, the V gene TRBV27; TRBD1 might be the D (5 bases). CDR3 length: 16 amino acids. CDR1 and CDR2 (germline): MNHEY, SMNVEV (reference sequence). Trimming left V 3 bases short and J 8 bases short, with 19 bases between. The CDR3 bases are TGTGCCAGCAGTTTCATATTTGGGGGGGGATCGGAAAAACTGTTTTTT. Amino acid sequence: CASSFIFGGGSEKLFF.

J is TRBJ1-2 and V is TRBV19, with D maybe TRBD1 (5 bases). The CDR3 length is 14 residues. Trimming shortened V by 1 base and J by 5 bases, and 11 bases separated the two germline ends. Germline V gene sequence: CDR1 LNHDA, CDR2 SQIVND (reference sequence). CDR3 region: CASSIGGGLYGYTF. CDR3 in DNA: TGTGCCAGTAGTATAGGCGGGGGTTTATATGGCTACACCTTC.

J is TRBJ1-5 and V is TRBV19; 7 bases map to TRBD1. Germline CDR1 is LNHDA and CDR2 is SQIVND (reference sequence). The CDR3 has 15 residues. J gave up 7 bases and V 5 bases, and 11 bases lay outside the gene matches. The CDR3 loop is CASSAQGGANQPQHF. Written as DNA, the CDR3 is TGTGCCAGTAGTGCGCAAGGGGGCGCCAACCAGCCCCAGCATTTT.

V is TRBV19 and J is TRBJ2-3, with 9 bases that match TRBD2. V dropped 6 bases and J dropped 4; count of bases not matched to a gene: 2. The CDR3 loop spans 13 amino acids. CDR1 is LNHDA and CDR2 is SQIVND in the germline V gene (reference sequence). The CDR3 bases are TGTGCCAGTAGGACTAGCGGATCAGATACGCAGTATTTT. Translation gives CASRTSGSDTQYF.

The chain combines TRBV18 with TRBJ1-5, with TRBD1 matching over 8 bases. The CDR3 is 16 residues long. V trimming: 4 bases; J trimming: 4 bases; junction bases outside the gene matches: 9. Germline CDR1 and CDR2: KGHSH and LQKENI. The CDR3 DNA sequence: TGTGCCAGCTCACGAACCGGACAGGGAGGTAATCAGCCCCAGCATTTT. The encoded protein is CASSRTGQGGNQPQHF.

This chain uses TRBV28 with TRBJ1-6; D ambiguous. The CDR3 totals 13 residues. The germline gives CDR1 MDHEN, CDR2 SYDVKM. V lost 3 bases and J lost 6, with 6 bases in between. CDR3 amino acids: CASSLTVNSPLHF. DNA for the CDR3: TGTGCCAGCAGTTTGACCGTTAATTCACCCCTCCACTTT.

This clone occurred a few times. V is TRBV5-4 and J is TRBJ2-5; TRBD1 aligns across 8 bases. The CDR3 consists of 14 residues. After removal of 6 bases from V and 5 bases from J, the junction contained 9 bases not matched to a gene. The germline V gene has CDR1 SGHNT and CDR2 YYREEE (reference sequence). The CDR3 bases are TGTGCCAGCACCTCAGGGGGCGCTTTGGAGACCCAGTACTTC. Translation: CASTSGGALETQYF.

The J gene is TRBJ1-2, the V gene TRBV7-9; no clear D gene. V gave up 5 bases and J gave up 6 bases, with 10 bases separating them. This CDR3 contains 12 residues. CDR1 is SEHNR, CDR2 FQNEAQ, per germline (reference sequence). DNA for the CDR3: TGTGCCAGCAGCCCGGGCGGGAATGGCTACACCTTC. As protein: CASSPGGNGYTF.

This chain links TRBV7-8 with TRBJ1-1; D is unclear. The CDR3 runs to 13 residues. Per the germline V gene, CDR1 is SGHVS and CDR2 is FQNEAQ. V was shortened by 4 bases and J by 1 base, with 7 bases between the two germline ends. The CDR3 DNA sequence: TGTGCCAGCAGCTCTCATCGGAACACTGAAGCTTTCTTT. This codes for CASSSHRNTEAFF.

In the case of this clone: Other DNA sequences within the sample encode an identical CDR3. The chain carries TRBV7-2 and TRBJ2-3; D not certain. CDR1 is SGHTA, CDR2 FQGNSA, per germline. V was pared by 1 base and J by 3 bases, with 5 bases between. This CDR3 has 13 amino acids. The CDR3 DNA follows: TGTGCCAGCAGCTTAGGCCATACAGATACGCAGTATTTT. It encodes CASSLGHTDTQYF.

This clone was seen once. The chain joins TRBV2 to TRBJ2-2; TRBD2 matches 7 bases. Germline V gene lookup returns CDR1 SNHLY and CDR2 FYNNEI. The length of the CDR3 is 14 residues. With V trimmed by 6 bases and J by 1 base, 2 bases remained unmatched. DNA of the CDR3: TGTGCCAGCAGGCCGGGAGGGAACACCGGGGAGCTGTTTTTT. Translating it yields CASRPGGNTGELFF.